Sequencing of this T cell receptor beta chain was carried out in a study of Graves' ophthalmopathy and Graves' hyperthyroidism. In the study overall: Samples of peripheral blood were obtained at initial diagnosis, prior to treatment of any kind. Study outcomes and limitations: Detected in blood as well were most expanded thyroid clonotypes with frequency above 0.001. Stable hyperthyroidism and ophthalmopathy were told apart by a 13-signature model, which achieved about 88% sensitivity and around 80% specificity.

Worth noting for this clonotype: The antigen is undetermined. An end of the junction differs from the germline gene, which may be a read error.

Presentation of ophthalmopathy in the donors involved moderate-to-severe activity, CAS ≥3, NOSPECS ≥4 and a duration under 3 months. From RNA, the CDR3 regions of TCR beta chains were amplified and sequenced. After a first-round RT-PCR with HTBI primers, a second-round multiplex PCR was run. From the multiplex PCR reads, TCRdb called clonotypes with MiXCR, one entry per CDR3 protein. The sample has approximately 640,000 distinct CDR3 sequences; just over 40% are singletons. Germline V gene data show CDR1 as SGHTA and CDR2 as FQGTGA. This CDR3 comprises 14 residues. This receptor was obtained from an adult man with Graves' ophthalmopathy. This rearrangement joins TRBV7-3 to TRBJ2-5; maybe TRBD2 (7 bases). The sample comprised peripheral blood. The CDR3 sequence is CASSITGRGETQYF. Written as DNA, the CDR3 is TGTGCCAGCAGCATAACAGGGAGGGGAGAGACCCAGTACTTC.